One and the same sample provided the 31 T cell receptor beta chains below, sequenced in a study of blood T cell repertoires in COVID-19. Measured with immunoSEQ multiplex PCR; TCRdb has only the in-frame clones, and not every one. The sample has tens of thousands of clones; roughly 85% are singletons. Sequencing was done on a sample of peripheral blood. All receptors come from a human donor in a cohort sampled during active COVID-19.

This clone is a singleton in its sample. The rearrangement links TRBV7-9 to TRBJ1-1; 8 bases match TRBD1. Germline-derived CDR1 and CDR2 are SEHNR and FQNEAQ (reference sequence). V shed 5 bases, J shed 3 bases, and the junction held 8 bases outside the gene matches. This CDR3 spans 15 amino acids. The CDR3 DNA follows: TGTGCCAGCAGCCCCGGACAGGGTTTGGACACTGAAGCTTTCTTT. Protein sequence: CASSPGQGLDTEAFF.

J is TRBJ2-5 and V is TRBV19, with a possible D match to TRBD1 (6 bases). The germline V gene encodes CDR1 LNHDA and CDR2 SQIVND (reference sequence). The CDR3 is made up of 14 amino acids. With 4 bases removed from V and 0 bases from J, the gap between germline ends came to 9 bases. CDR3 sequence (DNA): TGTGCCAGTAGTACCGGACAGTACCAAGAGACCCAGTACTTC. Residues: CASSTGQYQETQYF.

This chain connects TRBV5-1 to TRBJ2-2, with D possibly TRBD1 on 6 matching bases. The germline V gene has CDR1 SGHRS and CDR2 YFSETQ. There are 15 residues in the CDR3. The V gene lost 2 bases and the J gene lost 0 bases, with 8 bases spanning the gap. The CDR3 DNA reads as TGCGCCAGCAGCTTTGAGGGGGCGAACACCGGGGAGCTGTTTTTT. Translating gives CASSFEGANTGELFF.

The J gene is TRBJ2-7, the V gene TRBV5-8; D gene unclear. This CDR3 spans 15 amino acids. Germline CDR1 and CDR2: SGHTS and YDEGEE. Trimming left V 1 base short and J 3 bases short, with 14 bases between. Here the CDR3 reads CASSLRIKSGYEQYF. The CDR3 bases are TGTGCCAGCAGCTTGAGGATAAAGTCAGGCTACGAGCAGTACTTC. The whole variable domain, filled in from reference TRBV5-8 and TRBJ2-7, reads EAGVTQSPTHLIKTRGQQATLRCSPISGHTSVYWYQQALGLGLQFLLWYDEGEERNRGNFPPRFSGRQFPNYSSELNVNALELEDSALYLCASSLRIKSGYEQYFGPGTRLTVT.

In its sample, this clone was seen once. This chain joins TRBV30 and TRBJ2-7; tentative D call: TRBD1 (6 bases). V was pared by 2 bases and J by 4 bases, with 9 bases between. The CDR3 has 12 residues. Germline loops: CDR1 GTSNPN, CDR2 SVGIG (reference sequence). CDR3 bases: TGTGCCTGGAGTAGGGGGTCTTACGAGCAGTACTTC. Translated: CAWSRGSYEQYF.

The chain uses TRBV3-1 (or the pseudogene TRBV3-2) and TRBJ1-1; D possibly corresponds to TRBD1 (6 bases). There are 15 residues in the CDR3. The V gene lost 1 base and the J gene lost 4 bases, with 13 bases spanning the gap. Germline V gives CDR1 LGHDT, CDR2 YNNKEL (reference sequence). The DNA of the CDR3 is TGTGCCAGCAGCCAAGGGGCGCAGGGGCGCACTGAAGCTTTCTTT. As protein: CASSQGAQGRTEAFF.

This clone came up a few times. The genes are TRBV6-5 and TRBJ1-2, with D tentatively TRBD1 (6 bases). The CDR3 spans 15 residues. Germline assignment: CDR1 MNHEY and CDR2 SVGAGI. Trimming cost V 4 bases and J 6 bases, with 18 bases left between them. The CDR3 DNA is TGTGCCAGCAGTTCGAGGACAGCTACTCCCGATGGCTACACCTTC. The encoded protein is CASSSRTATPDGYTF.

This clone is categorized as medium-sized. V gene TRBV5-1 combines with J gene TRBJ1-2; 9 bases are shared with TRBD1. Germline loops: CDR1 SGHRS, CDR2 YFSETQ. This CDR3 is built from 14 residues. V lost 4 bases and J lost 2; bases outside the gene matches: 3. Here the CDR3 reads CASSRDRDNYGYTF. The CDR3 DNA is TGCGCCAGCAGCCGGGACAGGGACAACTATGGCTACACCTTC.

The chain employs TRBV6-5 and TRBJ2-7; 11 bases fit TRBD1. The V and J ends lost 5 bases and 3 bases, in that order; junction bases with no gene match: 6. Per germline, CDR1 MNHEY and CDR2 SVGAGI. The CDR3 sequence is 15 residues long. The CDR3 region has the DNA TGTGCCAGCAGTCCGACCGGGACAGGGGGCTACGAGCAGTACTTC. The encoded protein is CASSPTGTGGYEQYF.

The count of this clone is one. The chain couples TRBV10-2 to TRBJ2-3; D possibly corresponds to TRBD1 (6 bases). The CDR3 has 14 residues. CDR1 and CDR2 (germline): WSHSY, SAAADI. Trimming removed 3 bases at V and 2 bases at J, with 9 bases between. In DNA form, the CDR3 reads TGCGCCAGCAGTGAACAGGGATACACAGATACGCAGTATTTT. Translated: CASSEQGYTDTQYF.

The chain employs TRBV10-1 and TRBJ2-3; 11 bases align to TRBD2. Germline V gene sequence: CDR1 WNHNN, CDR2 SYGVQD (reference sequence). Trimming took 6 bases from V and 3 from J; bases not matched to a gene: 5. The CDR3 has 15 amino acids. The CDR3 is CASRAGTSGTDTQYF. The DNA of the CDR3 is TGCGCCAGCAGGGCCGGGACTAGCGGTACAGATACGCAGTATTTT.

This chain uses TRBV7-7 with TRBJ2-2; 10 bases match TRBD1. The V segment lost 5 bases and the J segment 6 bases; nucleotides outside the gene matches: 9. Germline V gives CDR1 SSHAT, CDR2 FNYEAQ (reference sequence). The CDR3 is 16 amino acids. CDR3 sequence (DNA): TGTGCCAGCAGCACCAACCGGGACAGGGGTCCCGGGGAGCTGTTTTTT. Translated: CASSTNRDRGPGELFF.

The chain carries TRBV5-1 and TRBJ2-7; TRBD1 matches 8 bases. This CDR3 contains 14 residues. The V gene's germline CDR1 is SGHRS and CDR2 YFSETQ. Trimming cost V 7 bases and J 2 bases; bases outside gene matches: 8. The CDR3 here is CASGDRGVTYEQYF. The CDR3 DNA follows: TGCGCCAGCGGTGACAGGGGAGTCACCTACGAGCAGTACTTC.

For the CDR3, the DNA is TGTGCCGGAAGGACAGGCAGCTCTGGGGCCAACGTCCTGACTTTC. It translates to CAGRTGSSGANVLTF. The chain is built from TRBV6-5 and TRBJ2-6, with 7 bases fitting TRBD1. The CDR3 is made up of 15 amino acids. The germline gives CDR1 MNHEY, CDR2 SVGAGI. V trimming: 11 bases; J trimming: 0 bases; junction bases outside the gene matches: 7.

This sequence joins TRBV3-1 (or the pseudogene TRBV3-2) and TRBJ1-1, with D uncertain. Germline CDR1 and CDR2: LGHDT and YNNKEL (reference sequence). CDR3 length: 13 residues. Trimming stripped 0 bases from V and 6 bases from J, with 8 bases between. Here the CDR3 reads CASSQESGAEAFF. CDR3 in DNA: TGTGCCAGCAGCCAAGAATCGGGAGCTGAAGCTTTCTTT.

The chain combines TRBV25-1 with TRBJ2-7, with a weak D call TRBD2 (5 bases). The CDR3 sequence is 14 residues long. Per germline, CDR1 MGHDK and CDR2 SYGVNS. Trimming stripped 6 bases from V and 5 bases from J, with 17 bases between. The CDR3 DNA sequence: TGTGCCAGCAGAGAGGCGGGTACGAATCACGAGCAGTACTTC. Its translation is CASREAGTNHEQYF.

The V call is TRBV6-5, the J call TRBJ2-7; TRBD1 matches at 7 bases. CDR1 is MNHEY, CDR2 SVGAGI, per germline. After removal of 6 bases from V and 4 bases from J, the junction contained 12 bases not matched to a gene. This CDR3 is built from 15 residues. This CDR3 reads CASREIGTANYEQYF. CDR3 in DNA: TGTGCCAGCAGGGAGATTGGGACAGCCAATTACGAGCAGTACTTC.

The chain combines TRBV3-1 (or the pseudogene TRBV3-2) with TRBJ1-1; 8 nucleotides match TRBD1. V lost 1 base and J lost 5; bases outside the gene matches: 6. Germline CDR1 LGHDT, CDR2 YNNKEL (reference sequence). CDR3 size: 15 residues. The CDR3, as DNA: TGTGCCAGCAGCCAAGGGACAGGGCGGGGGACTGAAGCTTTCTTT. This codes for CASSQGTGRGTEAFF.

This chain links TRBV5-5 with TRBJ1-1, with 9 bases matching TRBD1. CDR3 length: 12 amino acids. Germline assignment: CDR1 SGHKS and CDR2 YYEKEE (reference sequence). J lost 11 bases, V lost 4 bases, and 6 bases had no gene match. CDR3 amino acids: CASSPLDRGAFF. Here the CDR3 DNA reads TGTGCCAGCAGCCCCCTGGACAGGGGCGCTTTCTTT. The variable domain in full, with the rest retrieved from reference TRBV5-5 and TRBJ1-1, is DAGVTQSPTHLIKTRGQQVTLRCSPISGHKSVSWYQQVLGQGPQFIFQYYEKEERGRGNFPDRFSARQFPNYSSELNVNALLLGDSALYLCASSPLDRGAFFGQGTRLTVV.

V gene TRBV3-1 (or the pseudogene TRBV3-2) combines with J gene TRBJ2-1; 7 bases agree with TRBD1. Losses at the gene ends were 7 bases for V and 2 bases for J; bases not matched to a gene: 8. The CDR3 consists of 15 residues. CDR1 is LGHDT, CDR2 YNNKEL, per germline (reference sequence). The CDR3 DNA follows: TGTGCCAGCAAACACACAGGGGCCACCTACAATGAGCAGTTCTTC. Protein: CASKHTGATYNEQFF.

The chain links TRBV29-1 to TRBJ2-7; 7 bases line up with TRBD1. The germline CDR1 and CDR2 sequences are SQVTM and ANQGSEA. This CDR3 comprises 14 residues. The V and J ends lost 6 bases and 3 bases, in that order; junction bases with no gene match: 11. The CDR3 DNA reads TGCAGCGTCGTACACAGGGGAGTTGACTACGAGCAGTACTTC. Translating gives CSVVHRGVDYEQYF.

This clone was counted a few times. The chain recombines TRBV2 with TRBJ1-1, with 8 positions matching TRBD1. V was clipped by 2 bases and J by 3 bases; unmatched bases: 2. The CDR3 covers 14 residues. CDR1 is SNHLY and CDR2 is FYNNEI in the germline V gene. This CDR3 is CASSERQGYTEAFF. The CDR3 DNA sequence: TGTGCCAGCAGTGAAAGACAGGGGTACACTGAAGCTTTCTTT.

The chain carries TRBV6-5 and TRBJ2-7, with unresolved D. This CDR3 spans 13 amino acids. V was trimmed by 8 bases and J by 2 bases, leaving 13 bases between them. Germline CDR1 MNHEY, CDR2 SVGAGI. The CDR3 loop is CASLVAGAYEQYF. In DNA, the CDR3 is TGTGCCAGCTTGGTTGCAGGCGCCTACGAGCAGTACTTC.

This clone was detected ten times or more. V usage is TRBV15 and J usage is TRBJ1-2, with 7 nucleotides matching TRBD1. Germline CDR1 and CDR2: LNHNV and YYDKDF (reference sequence). The CDR3 length is 20 residues. V was clipped by 1 base and J by 4 bases; unmatched bases: 21. The CDR3 here is CATSRVNIRFKPDRFYGYTF. The CDR3 coding sequence is TGTGCCACCAGCAGAGTAAATATTCGGTTTAAACCGGACAGGTTCTATGGCTACACCTTC.

This clone was counted many times. The chain joins TRBV5-1 to TRBJ2-3; D gene uncertain. Between the trimmed V and J ends, which lost 0 bases and 0 bases, there was a span of 5 bases. The CDR3 is made up of 14 amino acids. CDR1 is SGHRS and CDR2 is YFSETQ in the germline V gene. Here the CDR3 reads CASSLELSTDTQYF. The CDR3, as DNA: TGCGCCAGCAGCTTGGAACTTAGCACAGATACGCAGTATTTT.

The chain is built from TRBV5-1 and TRBJ2-1; 7 positions match TRBD1. The germline gives CDR1 SGHRS, CDR2 YFSETQ. J was trimmed by 0 bases and V by 3 bases; bases with no gene match: 6. The CDR3 is made up of 16 amino acids. CDR3 in amino acids: CASSSGQVPSYNEQFF. In DNA form, the CDR3 reads TGCGCCAGCAGCTCCGGACAGGTTCCCTCCTACAATGAGCAGTTCTTC.

The rearrangement links TRBV7-9 to TRBJ1-4, with a possible D match to TRBD1 (6 bases). V was shortened by 3 bases and J by 2 bases, with 13 bases between the two germline ends. The CDR3 has 16 amino acids. Per the germline V gene, CDR1 is SEHNR and CDR2 is FQNEAQ (reference sequence). The CDR3 nucleotides read TGTGCCAGCAGCTTGAGGGGGTCGGGGACTAATGAAAAACTGTTTTTT. Protein: CASSLRGSGTNEKLFF.

This clone was recorded only once. The V gene is TRBV7-2, the J gene TRBJ2-3, with TRBD1 matching over 7 bases. Germline V lookup: CDR1 SGHTA, CDR2 FQGNSA. The CDR3 sequence is 13 residues long. V gave up 2 bases and J gave up 5 bases; unmatched junction bases: 1. The CDR3 protein is CASSLRGRDTQYF. The DNA of the CDR3 is TGTGCCAGCAGCTTAAGGGGGCGAGATACGCAGTATTTT. The entire variable domain, with the rest obtained from reference TRBV7-2 and TRBJ2-3, is as follows: GAGVSQSPSNKVTEKGKDVELRCDPISGHTALYWYRQSLGQGLEFLIYFQGNSAPDKSGLPSDRFSAERTGGSVSTLTIQRTQQEDSAVYLCASSLRGRDTQYFGPGTRLTVL.

The chain links TRBV30 to TRBJ1-1; tentative D call: TRBD1 (5 bases). CDR3 size: 13 residues. V shed 3 bases and J shed 11 bases, with 19 bases lying between them. The germline gives CDR1 GTSNPN, CDR2 SVGIG (reference sequence). This chain's CDR3 is CAWSPGYGAGAFF. The CDR3 DNA is TGTGCCTGGAGCCCAGGGTATGGCGCTGGGGCTTTCTTT.

The V gene is TRBV5-1, the J gene TRBJ1-4; 8 bases are shared with TRBD1. CDR1 SGHRS and CDR2 YFSETQ come from the germline V gene. V lost 5 bases, J lost 6 bases, and 6 bases stayed unmatched. The length of the CDR3 is 14 residues. CDR3 region: CASSQDRVHEKLFF. CDR3 DNA: TGCGCCAGCAGTCAGGACAGGGTTCATGAAAAACTGTTTTTT.

The chain links TRBV24-1 to TRBJ2-5, with unresolved D. Trimming removed 1 base at V and 5 bases at J, with 4 bases between. The length of the CDR3 is 12 residues. The germline V gene has CDR1 KGHDR and CDR2 SFDVKD. Here the CDR3 reads CATSDLRETQYF. CDR3 nucleotide sequence: TGTGCCACCAGTGATTTACGGGAGACCCAGTACTTC.